This TCR beta chain came from a study of blood T cells in healthy people across ages (dated by TCRdb to between 2014 and 2017). Regarding the research as a whole: In model experiments, template switching captured about one uniquely barcoded TCR beta cDNA molecule for every two T cells. Using deep sequencing normalized with unique cDNA molecular identifiers, the study measured how TCR beta repertoire diversity changes with age. Donors were grouped into four age groups: young (average approximately 16 years), middle-aged (39), aged (around 60) and long-lived (about 90). Donors of different ages were randomly distributed across sequencing lanes to avoid experimental bias. For two donors (one aged 18 to 30 and one aged 80 or older), the study analyzed two additional independent replicas of 1 million unique cDNA reads from the same blood draw. The investigation overall reported the following: A strong correlation was found between observed TCR beta diversity and the percentage of naive T cells measured by flow cytometry. The CMV infection status of donors was not known, potentially confounding age-related changes in expanded clonotypes. Compared with the aged group, the long-lived group had more naive CD4+ T cells, fewer expanded clones and increased TCR diversity, suggesting age selection. Since profiling was done on bulk unsorted PBMCs, naive and antigen-experienced compartments could not be conclusively compared. Observed TCR beta diversity per million T cells fell roughly linearly with age, and a significant reduction was already apparent by age around 40. Estimates of total diversity based on one million sequenced T cells were regarded as lower bounds and as underestimates.

This clonotype was seen only a few times. This receptor's antigen is unknown. Base qualities are not recorded, but no much larger clone differs from it by a single base. Donors were roughly 40 systemically healthy Caucasian individuals from Russia aged roughly 6 to 90 years. Each donor gave roughly 11 milliliters of peripheral blood, drawn into EDTA-treated Vacutainer tubes. Ficoll-Paque density-gradient centrifugation was used to isolate PBMCs, with at least 6.5 million per sample. Total RNA, at least 6 micrograms per sample, was extracted from PBMCs with Trizol reagent. For every donor, an aliquot of PBMCs went through flow cytometry to measure the percentages of naive CD45RAhigh/CD27high T cells. The receptor library was made with 5' RACE. The sample was run on an Illumina HiSeq 2500. A second 7 to 11 cycle PCR used a sample-barcoded 5' primer and a J-beta primer mix. Each TCR beta cDNA molecule received a unique molecular identifier from a template-switch 5' adaptor carrying 12 random nucleotides. At least 2.5 million CDR3-containing paired-end reads were obtained from each sample. The Mint cDNA synthesis kit, primed by a TRBC-specific oligonucleotide, was used to synthesize first-strand cDNA from all RNA. Following uracil-DNA glycosylase treatment, all cDNA underwent a first 18-cycle PCR with the universal primers M1SS and BC2_uni_R. Per the original workflow: Normalization of each sample was performed by random selection of 1 million high-quality reads, each carrying a distinct molecular identifier. Reads sharing molecular identifiers were discarded rather than binned into consensus sequences. MiTCR, with a Q25 quality threshold and the strictest error-elimination algorithm, was used for CDR3 identification, clonotype clustering and error correction. Lower-bound total TCR beta diversity was estimated with a nonparametric unseen species model using Euler transformation. The public reads were run again by TCRdb, first through fastp at Q25 and then through MiXCR, and only productive beta chains were kept. Every entry covers one CDR3 protein and lists the most common genes and DNA from its rows. The V and J calls reflect TCRdb's pipeline rather than the authors' work. The sample yields around 800,000 distinct CDR3 sequences; about 48% were counted once. The top ten hold 40% to 50% of the sample.

The sequenced material came from blood. The TCR comes from a man aged 80 or over in good health.

This receptor carries the CDR3 CASSQSTANTEAFF. The nucleotide sequence is given as TGTGCCAGCAGCCAATCAACAGCGAACACTGAAGCTTTCTTT. In this chain, TRBV16 is recombined with TRBJ1-1, with the D gene call left open. From the germline V gene, CDR1 is KGHSY and CDR2 is FQNENV. Measured from the cysteine to the phenylalanine, the CDR3 is 14 residues long. Left in the record is the CDR3 DNA by itself, 42 bases read in frame from the first base. V sheds 0 bases and J sheds 1 base, leaving 6 bases between their ends.